The clone carrying this T cell receptor (beta chain) was found a few times. As yet, its antigen is unknown. TCRdb ran MiXCR on the 5' RACE reads and lists one entry per CDR3 protein. Of around 390,000 distinct CDR3 sequences in the sample, 16% were seen once. The source of the sample is a study of T-cell memory formation after mild COVID-19. V lost 6 bases, J lost 0 bases, and 10 bases stayed unmatched. CDR3 size: 17 residues. The germline V gene encodes CDR1 MNHEY and CDR2 SVGAGI. Study-level findings and limits: Clones contracting day 15 to 85 were balanced CD4/CD8; later expanders leaned CD4+.

What was sequenced was PBMCs or a T cell subset sorted from them (not recorded which). The rearrangement uses TRBV6-5 and TRBJ2-4, with 8 bases aligning to TRBD2. The TCR originated in a man aged 18 to 35 who had mild COVID-19 (a few samples of this study predate the infection). Cell type and time point are not known. DNA of the CDR3: TGTGCCAGCAGCCGGAGCGGGAGCCTACTAGCCAAAAACATTCAGTACTTC. It is translated as CASSRSGSLLAKNIQYF.